The source of this T cell receptor beta chain is a study of identical twins. Remarks on this clonotype: Its antigen is unknown.

The V and J ends lost 5 bases and 7 bases, in that order; junction bases with no gene match: 17. This CDR3 region has 16 residues. In germline, CDR1 is SGHRS, CDR2 YFSETQ. General study results and limits: Partly confounded zero-insertion analyses could result from invariant MAIT and iNKT cells.

From the 5' RACE reads, TCRdb called clonotypes with MiXCR, one entry per CDR3 protein. The sample contains some 570,000 distinct CDR3 sequences, around 24% of which appear only once. The same data also contributed to another study, on yellow fever vaccine responses in identical twins.

The sequencing sample was made of CD4+ T cells sorted from blood. The TCR comes from a woman under 30 in good health. The chain recombines TRBV5-1 with TRBJ2-7, with TRBD1 identical over 8 bases. The CDR3 is CASSETSGTGFWEQYF. The CDR3 DNA is TGCGCCAGCAGTGAGACTTCCGGGACAGGATTCTGGGAGCAGTACTTC. The whole variable domain, remainder taken from reference TRBV5-1 and TRBJ2-7, is KAGVTQTPRYLIKTRGQQVTLSCSPISGHRSVSWYQQTPGQGLQFLFEYFSETQRNKGNFPGRFSGRQFSNSRSEMNVSTLELGDSALYLCASSETSGTGFWEQYFGPGTRLTVT.